What follows is one TCR beta chain and its context. TCRdb keeps only in-frame clones here, not all; method: immunoSEQ multiplex PCR. The table lists hundreds of thousands of clones, 87% of them singletons. This specimen comes from a study of blood T cell repertoires in COVID-19. The CDR3 contains 15 residues. Germline V gene data show CDR1 as SGHRS and CDR2 as YFSETQ. The V gene lost 3 bases and the J gene lost 3 bases, with 16 bases spanning the gap. Specimen: PBMCs or T cells enriched from blood (not recorded which). This chain joins TRBV5-1 and TRBJ2-7; tentative D call: TRBD2 (7 bases). The clonotype originates from a woman in her thirties or forties who had recovered from COVID-19. The CDR3: CASSSRGGGVYEQYF. The CDR3 DNA is TGCGCCAGCAGCTCCCGTGGGGGGGGCGTCTACGAGCAGTACTTC.